Presented here are 10 T cell receptor beta chains from one specimen sequenced in a study of shared clonotypes between healthy human individuals. Sequencing was performed with immunoSEQ multiplex PCR; in TCRdb, only in-frame clones are kept and a portion is missing. The profile shows roughly 500,000 clones, 90% to 97% of them singletons. The sequenced sample consisted of naive CD4+ T cells sorted from blood. Subset meaning: CD45RA+ positively selected. Source of these receptors: a woman in her 30s in good health.

This clone was counted once. The rearrangement links TRBV5-1 to TRBJ2-3; D is unresolved. V shed 4 bases and J shed 6 bases, with 9 bases lying between them. Germline V gene sequence: CDR1 SGHRS, CDR2 YFSETQ. This CDR3 has 12 amino acids. CDR3 sequence reads: CASSPEGDTQYF. The DNA of the CDR3 is TGCGCCAGCAGCCCTGAAGGTGATACGCAGTATTTT.

This clone came up once. The chain links TRBV10-3 to TRBJ2-5; 9 nucleotides agree with TRBD1. Gene TRBJ2-7 matches the end of the DNA better, so the J call may be wrong. The CDR3 is made up of 14 amino acids. CDR1 and CDR2 from the germline V gene are ENHRY and SYGVKD. CDR3 in amino acids: CAISPGTGHDEQYF. Written as DNA, the CDR3 is TGTGCCATCAGTCCCGGGACAGGGCACGACGAGCAGTACTTC.

The chain uses TRBV30 and TRBJ2-5; 7 bases line up with TRBD1. V lost 5 bases and J lost 4; bases outside the gene matches: 10. The germline V gene has CDR1 GTSNPN and CDR2 SVGIG (reference sequence). This CDR3 has 14 residues. CDR3 nucleotide sequence: TGTGCCTGGGATACACAGGGGCAGGGAGAGACCCAGTACTTC. The encoded protein is CAWDTQGQGETQYF.

The chain employs TRBV10-2 and TRBJ1-4; 9 bases align to TRBD1. CDR1 is WSHSY and CDR2 is SAAADI in the germline V gene. CDR3 length equals 17 residues. V trimming: 3 bases; J trimming: 1 base; junction bases outside the gene matches: 6. The CDR3 sequence: CASSDRTGVLTNEKLFF. The DNA for the CDR3 is TGCGCCAGCAGTGATAGGACAGGGGTTTTAACTAATGAAAAACTGTTTTTT.

Turning to this clone: Additional DNA sequences in this sample encode the identical CDR3. CDR3 in DNA: TGTGCCAGCAGTATCAGGGGGACCTACGAGCAGTACTTC. Protein product: CASSIRGTYEQYF. J is TRBJ2-7 and V is TRBV28, with TRBD1 identical over 7 bases. The CDR3 runs to 13 residues. Trimming took 5 bases from V and 2 from J; bases not matched to a gene: 3. Looked up from germline, CDR1 is MDHEN and CDR2 is SYDVKM.

V is TRBV19 and J is TRBJ2-5, with a weak D call TRBD1 (5 bases). This CDR3 has 14 amino acids. The germline gives CDR1 LNHDA, CDR2 SQIVND (reference sequence). V was clipped by 2 bases and J by 4 bases, with 11 bases between them. CDR3: CASSISRVGETQYF. CDR3 in DNA: TGTGCCAGTAGTATAAGCAGGGTGGGAGAGACCCAGTACTTC.

The gene calls are TRBV28 and TRBJ2-2; weak D call: TRBD1 (6 bases). V lost 6 bases, J lost 1 base, and 15 bases lay in between. Germline V gives CDR1 MDHEN, CDR2 SYDVKM. The CDR3 totals 16 residues. This CDR3 is CASRDSVPKNTGELFF. CDR3 nucleotide sequence: TGTGCCAGCAGGGACAGCGTACCCAAGAACACCGGGGAGCTGTTTTTT.

Note on this clone: This sample includes further DNA sequences coding for the same CDR3. The chain carries TRBV5-4 and TRBJ2-5; no clear D gene. The V end was cut by 2 bases, the J end by 1 base, with 6 bases between. The CDR3 loop spans 13 amino acids. The germline gives CDR1 SGHNT, CDR2 YYREEE (reference sequence). Here the CDR3 reads CASSLESQETQYF. The CDR3 coding sequence is TGTGCCAGCAGCTTAGAAAGCCAAGAGACCCAGTACTTC.

This clone has only one observation. V gene TRBV4-1 combines with J gene TRBJ2-1, with TRBD1 matching 10 bases. V trimming: 1 base; J trimming: 6 bases; junction bases outside the gene matches: 3. Germline loops: CDR1 MGHRA, CDR2 YSYEKL. This CDR3 comprises 15 residues. The CDR3 bases are TGCGCCAGCAGCCAAGGACAGGGGGCGCGCAATGAGCAGTTCTTC. This sequence encodes CASSQGQGARNEQFF.

The V gene is TRBV19, the J gene TRBJ2-2; 7 positions match TRBD2. CDR1 is LNHDA, CDR2 SQIVND, per germline (reference sequence). CDR3 length: 15 residues. Losses at the gene ends were 2 bases for V and 8 bases for J; bases not matched to a gene: 8. The CDR3 DNA sequence: TGTGCCAGTAGTATAAGGGGAGGGCCAGCTGGGGAGCTGTTTTTT. It encodes CASSIRGGPAGELFF.